These 9 T cell receptor beta chains were sequenced from one sample in a study of regulatory T cells in long-lasting Graves disease. Time point meaning: newly diagnosed GD, antithyroid drugs for less than 3 months. Generation of the TCR library employed RNA extracted from PBMCs. iRepertoire HTBI primers and Arm-PCR of CDR3 regions built TCR beta libraries. Using its own MiXCR run on the multiplex PCR reads, TCRdb lists one record per CDR3 protein. The table lists roughly 510,000 distinct CDR3 sequences, around 15% of them singletons. The sample also formed part of further work on T cells in Graves' hyperthyroidism and ophthalmopathy.

The source material was peripheral blood mononuclear cells (PBMCs), sampled at new diagnosis, from a patient treated with antithyroid drugs. These receptors came from a man in his late teens or twenties with Graves disease.

This clonotype occurred many times. The V call is TRBV5-6, the J call TRBJ2-1; TRBD2 matches 10 bases. V lost 4 bases and J lost 6; bases outside the gene matches: 10. CDR3 size: 16 residues. Germline assignment: CDR1 SGHDT and CDR2 YYEEEE. The CDR3 sequence is CASSGIAGGRFNEQFF. DNA for the CDR3: TGTGCCAGCAGCGGAATAGCGGGAGGCCGTTTCAATGAGCAGTTCTTC.

The genes are TRBV7-3 and TRBJ2-1; 8 positions agree with TRBD2. Germline loops: CDR1 SGHTA, CDR2 FQGTGA. The CDR3 extends over 14 amino acids. After removal of 5 bases from V and 6 bases from J, the junction contained 6 bases not matched to a gene. The DNA of the CDR3 is TGTGCCAGCAGCCCGGCGACTAGCGTCAATGAGCAGTTCTTC. It translates to CASSPATSVNEQFF.

In this sample, this clonotype turned up a few times. The rearrangement links TRBV13 to TRBJ2-3; D gene unclear. From germline, CDR1 is PRHDT and CDR2 FYEKMQ (reference sequence). CDR3 length: 12 amino acids. Trimming took 6 bases from V and 4 from J, leaving 8 bases between them. CDR3 amino acids: CASSQSPDTQYF. Here the CDR3 DNA reads TGTGCCAGCAGTCAATCCCCAGATACGCAGTATTTT.

This clonotype was counted at least ten times. The rearrangement uses TRBV3-1 and TRBJ1-1; TRBD1 matches 9 bases. Germline CDR1 and CDR2: LGHDT and YNNKEL (reference sequence). This CDR3 comprises 16 residues. Trimming took 6 bases from V and 4 from J; bases not matched to a gene: 12. CDR3 amino acids: CASRGTGKYPTTEAFF. For the CDR3, the DNA is TGTGCCAGCAGAGGGACAGGGAAGTACCCGACCACTGAAGCTTTCTTT.

This clonotype has ten or more counts. V is TRBV28 and J is TRBJ2-7; 11 nucleotides line up with TRBD2. CDR3 size: 17 residues. Germline V gives CDR1 MDHEN, CDR2 SYDVKM. Unmatched junction bases numbered 10, after V lost 5 bases and J lost 1 base. CDR3 loop: CASSPNLGLADSYEQYF. The CDR3 DNA sequence: TGTGCCAGCAGTCCCAACCTGGGACTAGCGGATTCCTACGAGCAGTACTTC. The entire variable domain, with the rest obtained from reference TRBV28 and TRBJ2-7, is as follows: DVKVTQSSRYLVKRTGEKVFLECVQDMDHENMFWYRQDPGLGLRLIYFSYDVKMKEKGDIPEGYSVSREKKERFSLILESASTNQTSMYLCASSPNLGLADSYEQYFGPGTRLTVT.

A few counts support this clonotype. This chain uses TRBV3-1 with TRBJ2-3, with D unclear. The V gene's germline CDR1 is LGHDT and CDR2 YNNKEL (reference sequence). V lost 0 bases to trimming and J lost 2 bases, with 12 bases between them. The CDR3 runs to 16 residues. The CDR3 DNA sequence: TGTGCCAGCAGCCAAGATCAACGTCCGTCCACAGATACGCAGTATTTT. Translating gives CASSQDQRPSTDTQYF.

Many counts were recorded for this clonotype. The rearrangement uses TRBV2 and TRBJ1-5; 10 bases line up with TRBD1. After removal of 6 bases from V and 5 bases from J, the junction contained 7 bases not matched to a gene. This CDR3 has 15 residues. CDR1 SNHLY and CDR2 FYNNEI come from the germline V gene. CDR3 DNA sequence: TGTGCCAGCAGCCTGGACAGGGGGAATTATCAGCCCCAGCATTTT. Translation: CASSLDRGNYQPQHF.

This chain links TRBV20-1 with TRBJ2-3, with TRBD2 as a possible D gene (6 bases). The ends were cut back, 2 bases at V and 4 bases at J, with 10 bases in the middle. CDR1 is DFQATT, CDR2 SNEGSKA, per germline (reference sequence). This CDR3 is built from 13 residues. The CDR3 loop reads CSARRLVPDTQYF. The CDR3 DNA is TGCAGTGCTAGACGACTAGTCCCAGATACGCAGTATTTT.

The rearrangement joins TRBV6-2 or TRBV6-3 to TRBJ1-4, with D unresolved. This CDR3 has 14 residues. Germline V gene lookup returns CDR1 MNHEY and CDR2 SVGEGT. V was cut by 5 bases and J by 10 bases, with 17 bases left in between. The CDR3 spells CASSEAARHGKLFF. CDR3 coding DNA: TGTGCCAGCAGTGAAGCGGCCCGGCATGGAAAACTGTTTTTT.